The present T cell receptor (beta chain) was sequenced within a study of T-cell reconstitution after alpha-beta-depleted transplantation in children. Per germline, CDR1 DFQATT and CDR2 SNEGSKA (reference sequence). The V segment lost 2 bases and the J segment 0 bases; nucleotides outside the gene matches: 7. The CDR3 is 16 residues long. General study findings and limits: T-cell counts and diversity at one year following transplant were attributed mainly to newly produced T cells. It was reported that alpha-beta T cells came from several hundred expanded graft clones (about two months after transplant). Several patients had high TCRbeta diversity at day 60; it came from surviving recipient T cells and thymic progenitors.

Researchers prepared the TCRbeta library using unique molecular identifiers, the study reports. TCRdb reprocessed the PCR reads with MiXCR, giving one entry per CDR3 protein. The profile shows some 4,200 distinct CDR3 sequences, roughly a fifth of them singletons. This clonotype qualifies as medium-sized (0.01 to 0.1%). The target antigen is unknown. This chain links TRBV20-1 with TRBJ2-1, with 7 bases lining up with TRBD2. This receptor was obtained from a male patient aged 2 to 10 who had a stem cell transplant for acute lymphoblastic leukemia, so the T cells may come from the graft donor. Material: PBMCs, mostly from graft donor cells, obtained 180 days after TCRalphabeta/CD19-depleted stem cell transplant. The CDR3 reads CSARSPAGDSYNEQFF. For the CDR3, the DNA is TGCAGTGCTAGAAGCCCGGCGGGAGACTCCTACAATGAGCAGTTCTTC.